This entry features one T cell receptor beta chain sequence. This clonotype was counted at least ten times. It lacks a known antigen. No qualities accompany the bases; no much larger clone lies one base away. This record belongs to a study of T-cell reconstitution after alpha-beta-depleted transplantation in children (dated by TCRdb to the mid-2010s). Regarding the study in general: The study quantitatively tracked T-cell immune reconstitution after TCRalphabeta/CD19-depleted allogeneic hematopoietic cell transplantation in children using TCR repertoire profiling. Broader findings and caveats from the paper: About two months after transplant, the apparently early recovery of alphabetaT-cell counts reportedly depended on just several hundred clones that had expanded rapidly and came from non-depleted graft cells. In some patients, the high TCRbeta diversity seen at day 60 was put down to recipient T cells and intrathymic progenitors that had survived conditioning. Hyperexpanded clone frequencies declined over subsequent months; after one year, T-cell counts and TCRbeta diversity were mostly attributed to newly produced T cells.

Receptor libraries were prepared by PCR. Sequencing was performed on an Illumina HiSeq 2500. TCR library preparation used molecular barcoding, with unique molecular identifiers applied to normalize quantification of the TCRbeta repertoire. Clones were called with MiXCR by TCRdb after fastp trimmed the public reads at Q25, and only in-frame beta chains were retained. Every CDR3 protein is listed once, alongside the most common genes and DNA of its rows. The sample table lists approximately 15,000 distinct CDR3 sequences, roughly 7.8% of them with a count of one. Jointly, the top ten make up 35% to 40% of the sample. The sample's time point label, in plain terms: day 60 (about 2 months) after transplantation. The treatment or condition label of this sample denotes: allogeneic hematopoietic cell transplantation with graft depleted of TCRalphabeta T cells and CD19 B cells. The transplant recipients were children given TCRalphabeta/CD19-depleted allogeneic hematopoietic cell grafts.

In the germline V gene, CDR1 corresponds to ENHRY and CDR2 to SYGVKD. Counted from cysteine to phenylalanine, this CDR3 has 12 amino acids. This entry keeps only the CDR3 DNA: 36 bases, framed from base 1. V loses 6 bases of germline sequence and J loses 3 bases, and the interval between the two ends is 9 bases. This clonotype was obtained from a boy under two years old who had a stem cell transplant for Wiskott-Aldrich syndrome, so the T cells may come from the graft donor. The sample here was PBMCs, mostly from graft donor cells, taken 60 days after TCRalphabeta/CD19-depleted stem cell transplant. The chain was built from TRBV10-3 and TRBJ2-7, with an unclear D gene assignment. The DNA sequence follows: TGTGCCATCAGAATCTCCCTCTACGAGCAGTACTTC. This gives the protein CAIRISLYEQYF.